One sample yielded the 20 T cell receptor beta chains listed below, sequenced in a study of post-analysis software for immune sequencing data. TCR beta libraries were prepared from cDNA with unique molecular identifiers. TCRdb re-derived calls from the PCR reads in MiXCR, one entry per CDR3 protein. The sample yields around 250,000 distinct CDR3 sequences, about 38% seen once. General study findings and limits: Roughly five TRBV segments, including TRBV5-6, TRBV5-1 and TRBV20-1, were more frequent in patients than controls.

These receptors' targets are unknown. Sequences were obtained from blood. Source of these receptors: a girl aged 10-17 years with multiple sclerosis.

This clonotype was detected ten times or more. This chain links TRBV12-3 or TRBV12-4 with TRBJ1-1, with a tentative D call TRBD1 (6 bases). This CDR3 contains 15 residues. Trimming removed 3 bases at V and 0 bases at J, with 11 bases between. CDR3 amino acids: CASSLHRALNTEAFF. CDR3 in DNA: TGTGCCAGCAGTTTGCACAGGGCCTTGAACACTGAAGCTTTCTTT.

This chain connects TRBV12-5 to TRBJ1-2; D perhaps matches TRBD1 (6 bases). Germline V CDR1 and CDR2: LGHNT, FRNRAP. The CDR3 length is 13 residues. The V gene lost 6 bases and the J gene lost 4 bases, with 12 bases spanning the gap. CDR3: CASGQGFAYGYTF. The DNA of the CDR3 is TGTGCTAGTGGACAGGGCTTCGCCTATGGCTACACCTTC.

There are many counts of this clonotype. V gene TRBV2 combines with J gene TRBJ1-1; TRBD1 aligns across 7 bases. V shed 6 bases, J shed 4 bases, and the junction held 5 bases outside the gene matches. The CDR3 runs to 13 residues. CDR1 and CDR2 (germline): SNHLY, FYNNEI. This chain's CDR3 is CASRDRPPTEAFF. In DNA, the CDR3 is TGTGCCAGCAGGGACAGGCCCCCCACTGAAGCTTTCTTT. Drawing the rest from reference TRBV2 and TRBJ1-1, the complete variable domain is EPEVTQTPSHQVTQMGQEVILRCVPISNHLYFYWYRQILGQKVEFLVSFYNNEISEKSEIFDDQFSVERPDGSNFTLKIRSTKLEDSAMYFCASRDRPPTEAFFGQGTRLTVV.

This clonotype was seen a few times. This may be a read error: a much more frequent sequence differs by one nucleotide. The V gene is TRBV4-1, the J gene TRBJ2-1, with a weak D call TRBD1 (6 bases). The CDR3 contains 15 residues. The germline gives CDR1 MGHRA, CDR2 YSYEKL. V lost 5 bases and J 1 base, leaving 12 bases between the germline ends. The chain's CDR3 is CASSVQGSSYNEQFF. CDR3 bases: TGCGCCAGCAGCGTACAGGGCTCGTCCTACAATGAGCAGTTCTTC.

The sample holds a few counts of this clonotype. The chain carries TRBV28 and TRBJ2-2; no definite D call. V lost 2 bases and J 7 bases, leaving 11 bases between the germline ends. The CDR3 loop spans 14 amino acids. CDR1 is MDHEN and CDR2 is SYDVKM in the germline V gene. The CDR3 nucleotides read TGTGCCAGCAGTTTAAGCCGGCAAGGCGGGGAGCTGTTTTTT. Encoded protein: CASSLSRQGGELFF.

This clonotype was detected many times. The chain is built from TRBV20-1 and TRBJ2-3; 10 nucleotides line up with TRBD2. This CDR3 contains 13 residues. Germline V gene data show CDR1 as DFQATT and CDR2 as SNEGSKA (reference sequence). V shed 5 bases and J 6 bases; nucleotides not matched to a gene: 5. CDR3 bases: TGCAGTGCTTTCCAGGGACTAGCGGATACGCAGTATTTT. This gives the protein CSAFQGLADTQYF.

This chain connects TRBV5-1 to TRBJ2-3, with unresolved D. The V gene's germline CDR1 is SGHRS and CDR2 YFSETQ. The length of the CDR3 is 13 residues. V lost 2 bases and J 2 bases, leaving 6 bases between the germline ends. CDR3 sequence: CASSFKITDTQYF. CDR3 DNA sequence: TGCGCCAGCAGCTTCAAGATCACAGATACGCAGTATTTT.

The V call is TRBV6-6, the J call TRBJ1-1, with 7 bases that match TRBD1. With V trimmed by 6 bases and J by 2 bases, 6 bases remained unmatched. The germline gives CDR1 MNHNY, CDR2 SVGAGI (reference sequence). There are 14 residues in the CDR3. CDR3 sequence: CASSGRQGNTEAFF. For the CDR3, the DNA is TGTGCCAGCAGCGGTAGACAGGGCAACACTGAAGCTTTCTTT.

About this clonotype itself: It may be a read error: a sequence one base away is much more abundant. This chain links TRBV29-1 with TRBJ2-1; D is tentatively TRBD1 or TRBD2 (5 bases each). Looked up from germline, CDR1 is SQVTM and CDR2 is ANQGSEA. The CDR3 contains 13 residues. V was clipped by 7 bases and J by 5 bases, with 15 bases between them. The CDR3 sequence is CSAPDGAHNEQFF. The CDR3 DNA follows: TGCAGCGCTCCAGACGGGGCCCACAATGAGCAGTTCTTC.

Notes on this clonotype: At one of its ends the junction is not consistent with the germline gene, which may arise from a read error. The chain is built from TRBV14 and TRBJ1-6; 7 bases are a match to TRBD1. The germline V gene has CDR1 SGHDN and CDR2 FVKESK. The CDR3 sequence is 14 residues long. CDR3 sequence: CAGSQTGANSPLHF. The CDR3 DNA sequence: TGTGCCGGCAGCCAAACAGGGGCTAATTCACCCCTCCACTTT. Filled out from reference TRBV14 and TRBJ1-6, the complete variable domain reads EAGVTQFPSHSVIEKGQTVTLRCDPISGHDNLYWYRRVMGKEIKFLLHFVKESKQDESGMPNNRFLAERTGGTYSTLKVQPAELEDSGVYFCAGSQTGANSPLHFGNGTRLTVT.

This clonotype was observed at least ten times. For the CDR3, the DNA is TGCGCCAGCAGCTTGTCAGGACAGGGAAGCGGCTACACCTTC. It encodes CASSLSGQGSGYTF. The rearrangement links TRBV5-1 to TRBJ1-2; 8 bases are a match to TRBD1. The CDR3 is 14 residues long. CDR1 is SGHRS, CDR2 YFSETQ, per germline. Trimming cost V 1 base and J 8 bases; bases outside gene matches: 7.

In its sample, this clonotype was seen once. A much larger clone is a single base away; this may be a read error. V gene TRBV15 combines with J gene TRBJ2-1, with 8 bases that match TRBD2. There are 16 residues in the CDR3. CDR1 LNHNV and CDR2 YYDKDF come from the germline V gene (reference sequence). The CDR3 DNA reads as TGTGCCGCCAGCAGAGATCGAGGCGGGAGGTCATATGAGCAGTTCTTC. Translation: CAASRDRGGRSYEQFF.

This clonotype has ten or more counts. The chain carries TRBV7-2 and TRBJ2-1; D possibly corresponds to TRBD2 (6 bases). V dropped 6 bases and J dropped 4 bases, with 16 bases sitting between them. This CDR3 spans 15 amino acids. Germline V gene data show CDR1 as SGHTA and CDR2 as FQGNSA. CDR3 protein: CASRSKGLVYNEQFF. The CDR3 bases are TGTGCCAGCAGATCTAAGGGACTTGTTTACAATGAGCAGTTCTTC.

This clonotype was seen repeatedly, ten times or more. The CDR3 protein is CSVSSVGGGTDTQYF. CDR3 DNA: TGCAGCGTTTCTTCTGTGGGAGGGGGCACAGATACGCAGTATTTT. The J gene is TRBJ2-3, the V gene TRBV29-1, with 7 bases that match TRBD2. V dropped 5 bases and J dropped 1; count of bases not matched to a gene: 9. This CDR3 spans 15 amino acids. Per the germline V gene, CDR1 is SQVTM and CDR2 is ANQGSEA.

This clonotype was seen many times. The chain employs TRBV5-1 and TRBJ2-3; D gene ambiguous. The V and J ends lost 2 bases and 1 base respectively, with 8 bases between them. Germline CDR1 and CDR2: SGHRS and YFSETQ. CDR3 length: 14 residues. The CDR3, as DNA: TGCGCCAGCAGCTTTGTGTGGGGCACAGATACGCAGTATTTT. Encoded protein: CASSFVWGTDTQYF.

The V call is TRBV20-1, the J call TRBJ2-3, with D perhaps given as TRBD1 or TRBD2 (7 bases each). Trimming left V 6 bases short and J 5 bases short, with 21 bases between. This CDR3 has 15 residues. Germline V gene lookup returns CDR1 DFQATT and CDR2 SNEGSKA (reference sequence). The CDR3 coding sequence is TGCAGTGCCCCCCCCGCCCAGGGGGGGATAGATACGCAGTATTTT. Translation gives CSAPPAQGGIDTQYF.

The rearrangement links TRBV25-1 to TRBJ2-5; D not certain. V was pared by 1 base and J by 11 bases, with 17 bases between. The CDR3 consists of 14 residues. The germline V gene encodes CDR1 MGHDK and CDR2 SYGVNS. Written as DNA, the CDR3 is TGTGCCAGCAGTGAATCCCCCCTAGTCTCCAAGCAGTACTTC. Translated: CASSESPLVSKQYF.

The rearrangement joins TRBV20-1 to TRBJ1-2; D ambiguous. Per germline, CDR1 DFQATT and CDR2 SNEGSKA (reference sequence). Deletions cut 1 base from V and 0 bases from J, with 12 bases between. This CDR3 spans 15 amino acids. CDR3 protein: CSARVETTANYGYTF. For the CDR3, the DNA is TGCAGTGCTAGAGTGGAGACAACAGCTAACTATGGCTACACCTTC.

This chain links TRBV6-5 with TRBJ2-7; the D gene could be TRBD1 or TRBD2 (5 bases each). Trimming took 4 bases from V and 4 from J, leaving 14 bases between them. Germline V gives CDR1 MNHEY, CDR2 SVGAGI. CDR3 size: 14 residues. For the CDR3, the DNA is TGTGCCAGCAGTTTCCTCCCCGAGGGGTACGAGCAGTACTTC. Protein product: CASSFLPEGYEQYF.

At least ten counts were recorded for this clonotype. The rearrangement links TRBV20-1 to TRBJ2-5; 8 positions agree with TRBD1. J lost 1 base, V lost 5 bases, and 9 bases had no gene match. This CDR3 spans 15 amino acids. Germline CDR1 and CDR2: DFQATT and SNEGSKA (reference sequence). This CDR3 is CSADEDRAPQETQYF. As DNA, the CDR3 is TGCAGTGCTGACGAGGACAGGGCGCCCCAAGAGACCCAGTACTTC.